One sample yielded the 16 T cell receptor beta chains listed below, sequenced in a study of beta chain features in type 1 diabetes. Study findings and constraints: There was a moderate but significant shortening of TCRB CDR3s in all four CD4+ subsets of Type 1 diabetes patients.

Antigens of these TCRs are unknown. As every portion of the isolated RNA was reverse transcribed, the sequencing read expressed TCRB transcripts. Repertoires were generated with immunoSEQ multiplex PCR, while TCRdb's copy carries only in-frame clones and drops some. In the table there are about 170,000 clones, almost 8% of which are singletons. Sample: central memory CD4+ T cells from blood. These receptors came from a man aged 18 to 29 with type 1 diabetes.

A few counts support this clone. This sequence joins TRBV27 and TRBJ2-7; the match to TRBD2 covers 11 bases. CDR1 MNHEY and CDR2 SMNVEV come from the germline V gene (reference sequence). V lost 3 bases and J lost 4; bases outside the gene matches: 8. This CDR3 has 16 residues. The CDR3 nucleotides read TGTGCCAGCAGTTTCTCTAGCGGGGGGCCTAGATACGAGCAGTACTTC. Translating it yields CASSFSSGGPRYEQYF.

The rearrangement uses TRBV2 and TRBJ2-1; 9 bases line up with TRBD2. With 6 bases clipped from V and 8 bases from J, the junction kept 5 bases outside the gene matches. CDR1 and CDR2 (germline): SNHLY, FYNNEI. This CDR3 spans 13 amino acids. The CDR3 reads CASSGGRADEQFF. DNA for the CDR3: TGTGCCAGCAGCGGCGGGAGGGCCGATGAGCAGTTCTTC.

This clone was found a few times. The gene calls are TRBV4-3 and TRBJ1-6, with D perhaps TRBD1 (5 bases). The CDR3 sequence is 16 residues long. Germline V gene lookup returns CDR1 LGHNA and CDR2 YSLEER. V was shortened by 0 bases and J by 6 bases, with 12 bases between the two germline ends. DNA of the CDR3: TGCGCCAGCAGCCAAGATTGGGGCGGGGGTAATTCACCCCTCCACTTT. Translated, it gives CASSQDWGGGNSPLHF.

This clone came up many times. Here the CDR3 DNA reads TGTGCCAGCTCACCGACAGTCCAAGAGACCCAGTACTTC. Amino acid sequence: CASSPTVQETQYF. V is TRBV18 and J is TRBJ2-5; possibly TRBD1 for D (5 bases). The CDR3 covers 13 residues. With 3 bases removed from V and 1 base from J, the gap between germline ends came to 6 bases. The germline V gene has CDR1 KGHSH and CDR2 LQKENI.

CDR3 amino acids: CASSSGQGNYNSPLHF. For the CDR3, the DNA is TGTGCCAGCAGCTCCGGACAGGGGAACTATAATTCACCCCTCCACTTT. This sequence joins TRBV7-2 and TRBJ1-6, with 9 bases lining up with TRBD1. Germline V CDR1 and CDR2: SGHTA, FQGNSA. The CDR3 loop spans 16 amino acids. With 4 bases clipped from V and 3 bases from J, the junction kept 4 bases outside the gene matches.

This clone showed up just a few times. At the DNA level, this CDR3 is encoded by other sequences in the same sample as well. This rearrangement joins TRBV5-4 to TRBJ1-2, with 8 bases identical to TRBD1. J was trimmed by 6 bases and V by 3 bases; bases with no gene match: 4. This CDR3 is 13 amino acids long. Germline-derived CDR1 and CDR2 are SGHNT and YYREEE (reference sequence). The CDR3 sequence: CASSSQGQDGYTF. CDR3 bases: TGTGCCAGCAGCTCACAGGGACAGGATGGCTACACCTTC.

This clone has a handful of counts. The rearrangement links TRBV4-3 to TRBJ1-2, with D possibly TRBD1 on 6 matching bases. Germline assignment: CDR1 LGHNA and CDR2 YSLEER. The CDR3 sequence is 15 residues long. The V gene lost 0 bases and the J gene lost 7 bases, with 15 bases spanning the gap. CDR3 nucleotide sequence: TGCGCCAGCAGCCAAGATACAGGGCCGCTCTTTGGCTACACCTTC. This encodes CASSQDTGPLFGYTF.

This clone has only a few counts. The chain recombines TRBV9 with TRBJ2-3, with 7 bases fitting TRBD2. CDR3 size: 16 residues. CDR1 is SGDLS, CDR2 YYNGEE, per germline. Trimming at V came to 0 bases and at J to 1 base, leaving 5 bases not matched to a gene. The CDR3 bases are TGTGCCAGCAGCGTAGGGGGAGGGTTAGGCACAGATACGCAGTATTTT. Its translation is CASSVGGGLGTDTQYF.

This clone was recorded a few times. The chain has TRBV27 and TRBJ1-1; possibly TRBD1 for D (5 bases). This CDR3 contains 16 residues. The germline gives CDR1 MNHEY, CDR2 SMNVEV (reference sequence). V lost 6 bases, J lost 3 bases, and 20 bases lay in between. The DNA of the CDR3 is TGTGCCAGCAGGCTACGCTTCGGAGGGGCGTACACTGAAGCTTTCTTT. Translated: CASRLRFGGAYTEAFF.

In this sample, this clone turned up a few times. The chain is built from TRBV5-1 and TRBJ1-1; 10 bases fit TRBD1. Losses at the gene ends were 2 bases for V and 5 bases for J; bases not matched to a gene: 3. From germline, CDR1 is SGHRS and CDR2 YFSETQ. There are 14 residues in the CDR3. The CDR3 reads CASSLRTGGTEAFF. The CDR3 coding sequence is TGCGCCAGCAGCTTACGGACAGGGGGGACTGAAGCTTTCTTT. Complete variable domain (other parts from reference TRBV5-1 and TRBJ1-1): KAGVTQTPRYLIKTRGQQVTLSCSPISGHRSVSWYQQTPGQGLQFLFEYFSETQRNKGNFPGRFSGRQFSNSRSEMNVSTLELGDSALYLCASSLRTGGTEAFFGQGTRLTVV.

Note on this clone: Other DNA sequences in this sample translate to the same CDR3. The CDR3 region is CASSLGSGSYEQYF. The CDR3 region has the DNA TGCGCCAGCAGCTTGGGTAGCGGATCCTACGAGCAGTACTTC. The chain employs TRBV5-1 and TRBJ2-7; the D gene is possibly TRBD2 (6 bases). The CDR3 is 14 amino acids. Trimming removed 0 bases from V and 1 base from J, with 8 bases in between. The germline CDR1 and CDR2 sequences are SGHRS and YFSETQ.

This chain links TRBV29-1 with TRBJ2-7; 10 bases agree with TRBD1. Trimming removed 7 bases from V and 6 bases from J; junction bases left unmatched: 9. This CDR3 region has 13 residues. From germline, CDR1 is SQVTM and CDR2 ANQGSEA. This CDR3 reads CSARPGQGSEQYF. In DNA form, the CDR3 reads TGCAGCGCCCGCCCGGGACAGGGGAGCGAGCAGTACTTC.

This clone was detected a few times. This chain connects TRBV7-2 to TRBJ2-5; the D gene is possibly TRBD2 (6 bases). There are 14 residues in the CDR3. CDR1 and CDR2 (germline): SGHTA, FQGNSA. Trimming left V 1 base short and J 5 bases short, with 11 bases between. CDR3 sequence reads: CASSLVNRGETQYF. The CDR3, as DNA: TGTGCCAGCAGCTTAGTAAATCGGGGGGAGACCCAGTACTTC.

This clone was seen a handful of times. The chain recombines TRBV28 with TRBJ2-5; 11 bases fit TRBD1. Germline trimming cut 6 bases from V and 6 bases from J; bases unmatched to any gene: 3. There are 13 residues in the CDR3. The germline CDR1 and CDR2 sequences are MDHEN and SYDVKM. The CDR3 bases are TGTGCCAGCAGCGGACAGGGGGCGAAGACCCAGTACTTC. This sequence encodes CASSGQGAKTQYF.

A few counts support this clone. The chain uses TRBV2 and TRBJ2-5; 8 bases match TRBD1. The CDR3 has 14 amino acids. Trimming at V came to 5 bases and at J to 4 bases, leaving 6 bases not matched to a gene. CDR1 and CDR2 from the germline V gene are SNHLY and FYNNEI. CDR3 amino acids: CASSFGQGGETQYF. In DNA form, the CDR3 reads TGTGCCAGCAGTTTCGGACAGGGTGGAGAGACCCAGTACTTC.

V and J are TRBV18 and TRBJ1-5, with a possible D match to TRBD1 (6 bases). Trimming took off 3 bases at V and 4 bases at J, with 10 bases between the two ends. Germline lookup yields CDR1 KGHSH and CDR2 LQKENI. CDR3 length: 14 amino acids. In DNA form, the CDR3 reads TGTGCCAGCTCACCGGACAGCACTAATCAGCCCCAGCATTTT. This gives the protein CASSPDSTNQPQHF.